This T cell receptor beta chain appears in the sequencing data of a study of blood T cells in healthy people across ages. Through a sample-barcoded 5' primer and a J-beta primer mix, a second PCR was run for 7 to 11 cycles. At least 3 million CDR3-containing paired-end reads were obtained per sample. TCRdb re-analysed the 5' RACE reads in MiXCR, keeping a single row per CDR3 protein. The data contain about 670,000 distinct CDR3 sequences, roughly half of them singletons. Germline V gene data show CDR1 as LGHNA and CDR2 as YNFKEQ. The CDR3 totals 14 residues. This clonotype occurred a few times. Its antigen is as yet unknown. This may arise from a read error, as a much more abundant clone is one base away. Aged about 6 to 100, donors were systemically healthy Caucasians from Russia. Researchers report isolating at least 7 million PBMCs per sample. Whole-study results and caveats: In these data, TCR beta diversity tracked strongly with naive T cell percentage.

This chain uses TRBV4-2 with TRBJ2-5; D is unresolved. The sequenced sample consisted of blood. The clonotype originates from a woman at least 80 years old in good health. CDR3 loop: CVSSPEVGSGFQYF. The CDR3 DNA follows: TGTGTCAGCAGCCCCGAGGTGGGTTCAGGTTTCCAGTACTTC.